A single sample gave rise to the 12 T cell receptor beta chains below, sequenced in a study of blood T cell repertoires in COVID-19. Data came from immunoSEQ multiplex PCR; TCRdb stores just in-frame clones and leaves some out. Of approximately 220,000 clones in the sample, around 86% were seen once. Sequenced sample: peripheral blood. The receptors originated from a middle-aged man with acute or convalescent COVID-19.

The CDR3 spells CATSTPGGLNEKLFF. The CDR3 DNA reads as TGTGCCACCAGCACCCCGGGGGGGCTCAATGAAAAACTGTTTTTT. The gene calls are TRBV15 and TRBJ1-4; D might be TRBD1 (6 bases). V lost 4 bases, J lost 5 bases, and 14 bases lay in between. The CDR3 runs to 15 residues. The germline V gene has CDR1 LNHNV and CDR2 YYDKDF (reference sequence).

The rearrangement uses TRBV7-9 and TRBJ2-5; 7 nucleotides match TRBD1. The germline gives CDR1 SEHNR, CDR2 FQNEAQ (reference sequence). J lost 4 bases, V lost 5 bases, and 7 bases had no gene match. The length of the CDR3 is 14 residues. CDR3 coding DNA: TGTGCCAGCAGCCTATACAGGGGCGGAGAGACCCAGTACTTC. Translation: CASSLYRGGETQYF.

V and J are TRBV7-2 and TRBJ1-4; D remains unclear. Germline values: CDR1 SGHTA, CDR2 FQGNSA. CDR3 length equals 16 residues. The V and J ends lost 4 bases and 3 bases respectively, with 15 bases between them. The CDR3 region has the DNA TGTGCCAGCAGCTCTTCGGGAGCTCCGGCTAATGAAAAACTGTTTTTT. This translates into CASSSSGAPANEKLFF.

The chain has TRBV7-9 and TRBJ2-2; maybe TRBD1 (6 bases). CDR3 length: 14 amino acids. Trimming took 6 bases from V and 0 from J, leaving 8 bases between them. The germline CDR1 and CDR2 sequences are SEHNR and FQNEAQ (reference sequence). CDR3 bases: TGTGCCAGCAGGGGGGCCCCGAACACCGGGGAGCTGTTTTTT. This translates into CASRGAPNTGELFF.

About this clone itself: The same CDR3 can be traced to other DNA sequences in this sample. This rearrangement joins TRBV18 to TRBJ1-2; the match to TRBD1 covers 12 bases. Germline V gene lookup returns CDR1 KGHSH and CDR2 LQKENI. The V gene end was trimmed by 0 bases and the J gene end by 5 bases; junction bases not matched to a gene: 4. The length of the CDR3 is 16 residues. For the CDR3, the DNA is TGTGCCAGCTCACCACCGGGACAGGGGGCTTTTTATGGCTACACCTTC. Translating it yields CASSPPGQGAFYGYTF.

Only a few counts were recorded for this clone. The rearrangement joins TRBV20-1 to TRBJ1-1, with 7 positions matching TRBD1. This CDR3 region has 11 residues. V dropped 5 bases and J dropped 11; count of bases not matched to a gene: 8. CDR1 is DFQATT and CDR2 is SNEGSKA in the germline V gene (reference sequence). The CDR3 DNA reads TGCAGTGCTTTAACAGGGGCAAGGGCTTTCTTT. Its protein product is CSALTGARAFF.

The J gene is TRBJ2-7, the V gene TRBV18; 10 nucleotides line up with TRBD1. Germline V lookup: CDR1 KGHSH, CDR2 LQKENI. The CDR3 has 15 residues. Trimming took 3 bases from V and 7 from J; bases not matched to a gene: 9. CDR3 region: CASSPPGQGMGEQYF. The CDR3 nucleotides are TGTGCCAGCTCACCTCCGGGACAGGGGATGGGAGAGCAGTACTTC.

The CDR3 DNA sequence: TGCAGCGCCGGAGGGACTCGGTTCCCAGGAGCTTTCTTT. Its protein is CSAGGTRFPGAFF. The rearrangement links TRBV29-1 to TRBJ1-1; the D gene is possibly TRBD1 (5 bases). Per the germline V gene, CDR1 is SQVTM and CDR2 is ANQGSEA. The CDR3 spans 13 residues. V lost 7 bases to trimming and J lost 10 bases, with 22 bases between them.

The V call is TRBV6-5, the J call TRBJ1-1; 9 bases map to TRBD1. With 5 bases clipped from V and 6 bases from J, the junction kept 7 bases outside the gene matches. This CDR3 has 14 residues. Per the germline V gene, CDR1 is MNHEY and CDR2 is SVGAGI. The CDR3 here is CASSTGQGNPEAFF. The CDR3 DNA is TGTGCCAGCAGTACAGGACAGGGGAATCCTGAAGCTTTCTTT.

The chain recombines TRBV2 with TRBJ2-4; D unclear. The V gene lost 7 bases and the J gene lost 6 bases, with 16 bases spanning the gap. Per germline, CDR1 SNHLY and CDR2 FYNNEI. CDR3 length: 14 amino acids. CDR3 sequence (DNA): TGTGCCAGCAAATCCCGCGATGCCCTAAACATTCAGTACTTC. This encodes CASKSRDALNIQYF.

The V call is TRBV2, the J call TRBJ1-4, with D uncertain. Trimming stripped 1 base from V and 8 bases from J, with 20 bases between. This CDR3 is 17 amino acids long. Germline loops: CDR1 SNHLY, CDR2 FYNNEI. In nucleotides, the CDR3 is TGTGCCAGCAGTGAAGTTCCGGGAAGCAAGGGAAGGGAAAAACTGTTTTTT. It yields the protein CASSEVPGSKGREKLFF.

The rearrangement joins TRBV5-6 to TRBJ1-2; tentatively, D is TRBD1 (5 bases). This CDR3 is built from 14 residues. Trimming left V 1 base short and J 4 bases short, with 11 bases between. Looked up from germline, CDR1 is SGHDT and CDR2 is YYEEEE. The CDR3 is CASSLKGTSYGYTF. CDR3 coding DNA: TGTGCCAGCAGCTTGAAGGGGACTAGCTATGGCTACACCTTC.